These T cell receptor beta chains were read from a single sample in a study of T cell repertoires in cytomegalovirus infection. TCRdb processed the reads anew with MiXCR; each CDR3 protein has one entry. Found here are 650,000 to 900,000 distinct CDR3 sequences, roughly 33% of them singletons; the top ten hold 12%. Antigens for these TCRs are unknown. The input for sequencing was cultured CD8+ T cells from PBMCs, taken from culture after CMV antigen stimulation. The receptors originated from a human donor in good health (CMV status not recorded). Some clones in this sample may be carry-over from other donors' samples. Each CDR3 is given with its conserved first and last residue. D genes are given only for firm matches. Rows may omit the clone size; those that give it use once, few, many or a size class.

d_call	v_call	clone_size	j_call	cdr3_aa	cdr3_nt
TRBD1	TRBV19	NA	TRBJ2-7	CASSRVTLDRGKSYEQYF	TGTGCCAGTAGTAGAGTAACCTTGGACAGGGGAAAGTCATACGAGCAGTACTTC
NA	TRBV12-3/TRBV12-4	many	TRBJ2-6	CASSFGPESYSGANVLTF	TGTGCCAGCAGTTTCGGGCCAGAATCATACTCTGGGGCCAACGTCCTGACTTTC
NA	TRBV24-1	NA	TRBJ2-1	CATSDSSGKSEQFF	TGTGCCACCAGTGATTCCTCAGGGAAGTCTGAGCAGTTCTTC
NA	TRBV9	few	TRBJ2-5	CASSVAQGGGRETQYF	TGTGCCAGCAGCGTAGCCCAGGGAGGGGGCCGAGAGACCCAGTACTTC
NA	TRBV7-9	once	TRBJ2-2	CASRTGLGGTGELFF	TGTGCCAGCAGAACAGGGTTAGGCGGCACCGGGGAGCTGTTTTTT
TRBD1	TRBV7-9	NA	TRBJ1-6	CASSGRQGAFYNSPLHF	TGTGCCAGCAGCGGACGGCAGGGGGCATTCTATAATTCACCCCTCCACTTT
NA	TRBV12-5	NA	TRBJ1-1	CASGLTRTANTEAFF	TGTGCTAGTGGTTTGACCAGGACGGCGAACACTGAAGCTTTCTTT
NA	TRBV5-1	NA	TRBJ2-1	CASGGAGSSEQFF	TGCGCCAGCGGGGGGGCTGGGTCCAGTGAGCAGTTCTTC
TRBD2	TRBV6-1	many	TRBJ2-1	CASSDGLAGTYNEQFF	TGTGCCAGCAGTGATGGACTAGCGGGGACCTACAATGAGCAGTTCTTC
NA	TRBV10-3	NA	TRBJ2-2	CAISDPGENTGELFF	TGTGCCATCAGTGACCCGGGAGAGAACACCGGGGAGCTGTTTTTT
TRBD1	TRBV27	few	TRBJ2-7	CASSATGGKDEQYF	TGTGCCAGCAGCGCGACAGGGGGTAAAGACGAGCAGTACTTC
NA	TRBV15	NA	TRBJ1-5	CATSSLVGAFNQPQHF	TGTGCCACCAGCAGCCTCGTAGGCGCATTCAATCAGCCCCAGCATTTT
TRBD1	TRBV6-2/TRBV6-3	NA	TRBJ2-1	CASSYTGTGPINEQFF	TGTGCCAGCAGTTACACCGGGACAGGGCCGATCAATGAGCAGTTCTTC
TRBD2	TRBV4-1	few	TRBJ2-3	CASSQPTSGDSTDTQYF	TGCGCCAGCAGCCAGCCCACTAGCGGGGACTCCACAGATACGCAGTATTTT
NA	TRBV12-3/TRBV12-4	few	TRBJ2-2	CASSLVEGPPGELFF	TGTGCCAGCAGTTTAGTTGAGGGGCCCCCCGGGGAGCTGTTTTTT
NA	TRBV7-6	NA	TRBJ2-1	CASSAQGGYNEQFF	TGTGCCAGCAGCGCCCAGGGGGGGTACAATGAGCAGTTCTTC
NA	TRBV5-1	NA	TRBJ1-2	CASSLLGGGANYGYTF	TGCGCCAGCAGCCTCCTGGGCGGAGGGGCTAACTATGGCTACACCTTC
NA	TRBV28	few	TRBJ1-5	CASSSGARSNQPQHF	TGTGCCAGCAGTTCCGGGGCGAGGAGCAATCAGCCCCAGCATTTT
TRBD2	TRBV12-3/TRBV12-4	many	TRBJ2-7	CASSLGGGKREQYF	TGTGCCAGCAGTCTGGGCGGGGGGAAGAGGGAGCAGTACTTC
TRBD1	TRBV4-2	many	TRBJ1-3	CASSQDLGTGTGSGNTIYF	TGTGCCAGCAGCCAAGATTTAGGGACCGGGACAGGGTCCGGAAACACCATATATTTT
NA	TRBV6-6	NA	TRBJ1-1	CASSRVGRGTEAFF	TGTGCCAGCAGTCGGGTGGGCCGGGGAACTGAAGCTTTCTTT
NA	TRBV7-9	few	TRBJ1-2	CASSSIPGIEYGYTF	TGTGCCAGCAGCAGTATTCCTGGTATTGAGTATGGCTACACCTTC
TRBD2	TRBV11-2	many	TRBJ2-2	CASSLWREGLTGELFF	TGTGCCAGCAGCTTATGGAGGGAGGGCCTCACCGGGGAGCTGTTTTTT
NA	TRBV12-3/TRBV12-4	few	TRBJ2-1	CASTPRTGFHNEQFF	TGTGCCAGCACCCCCCGGACGGGGTTCCACAATGAGCAGTTCTTC
NA	TRBV11-2	NA	TRBJ2-3	CASSSIPQGLGTDTQYF	TGTGCCAGCAGCTCAATCCCACAGGGTCTGGGCACAGATACGCAGTATTTT
NA	TRBV4-2	few	TRBJ1-1	CASSQAPGDYLKNTEAFF	TGTGCCAGCAGCCAAGCTCCCGGGGACTACTTAAAGAACACTGAAGCTTTCTTT
NA	TRBV2	few	TRBJ1-1	CASNSRGGWNTEAFF	TGTGCCAGCAACTCCCGCGGGGGGTGGAACACTGAAGCTTTCTTT
NA	TRBV7-8	many	TRBJ2-5	CASLIGPFLTGGETQYF	TGTGCCAGCTTAATTGGGCCCTTTCTGACAGGTGGCGAGACCCAGTACTTC
NA	TRBV4-3	few	TRBJ1-2	CASSQDSATNYGYTF	TGCGCCAGCAGCCAAGACTCGGCTACTAACTATGGCTACACCTTC
NA	TRBV12-3/TRBV12-4	NA	TRBJ2-1	CASSWTGPSGEQFF	TGTGCCAGCAGTTGGACGGGCCCTTCTGGTGAGCAGTTCTTC
TRBD1	TRBV7-9	few	TRBJ1-2	CASSAGQGAKGYTF	TGTGCCAGCAGCGCTGGACAGGGGGCGAAGGGCTACACCTTC
NA	TRBV4-3	NA	TRBJ1-2	CASSQDIGAIYGYTF	TGCGCCAGCAGCCAAGATATTGGGGCCATCTATGGCTACACCTTC
TRBD1	TRBV7-6	NA	TRBJ2-5	CASSLRQGGQETQYF	TGTGCCAGCAGCTTACGACAGGGTGGACAAGAGACCCAGTACTTC
NA	TRBV11-2	few	TRBJ1-3	CASSLWRENTIYF	TGTGCCAGCAGCTTATGGCGAGAAAACACCATATATTTT
NA	TRBV27	NA	TRBJ1-1	CASSYLSSMNTEAFF	TGTGCCAGCAGTTACCTCTCCTCAATGAACACTGAAGCTTTCTTT
NA	TRBV7-3	NA	TRBJ2-2	CASSLASTGTGTGELFF	TGTGCCAGCAGCTTAGCGTCCACAGGGACCGGAACCGGGGAGCTGTTTTTT
NA	TRBV28	NA	TRBJ2-1	CASSLTELYNEQFF	TGTGCCAGCAGTTTGACAGAATTATACAATGAGCAGTTCTTC
NA	TRBV20-1	NA	TRBJ2-2	CSRNTGELFF	TGCAGTAGGAACACCGGGGAGCTGTTTTTT
TRBD1	TRBV9	NA	TRBJ1-2	CASSLMGGQRDGYTF	TGTGCCAGCAGCTTAATGGGGGGACAGCGGGATGGCTACACCTTC
TRBD1	TRBV19	NA	TRBJ1-2	CATWGTGAWEYGYTF	TGTGCAACCTGGGGGACAGGGGCCTGGGAGTATGGCTACACCTTC
NA	TRBV15	few	TRBJ2-1	CATSRATLEGQFF	TGTGCCACCAGCAGAGCTACACTAGAAGGCCAGTTCTTC
NA	TRBV27	NA	TRBJ2-1	CASTGDGSSYNEQFF	TGTGCCAGCACCGGGGACGGGAGCTCCTACAATGAGCAGTTCTTC
NA	TRBV11-1	NA	TRBJ2-1	CASSSRPSTPPYNEQFF	TGTGCCAGCAGCTCTCGGCCTAGTACCCCGCCTTACAATGAGCAGTTCTTC
NA	TRBV28	NA	TRBJ2-1	CASSQIRDSNSYNEQFF	TGTGCCAGCAGTCAAATCCGGGACTCCAACTCCTACAATGAGCAGTTCTTC
TRBD1	TRBV12-3/TRBV12-4	NA	TRBJ1-1	CASSPYRGRTEAFF	TGTGCCAGCAGTCCTTACAGGGGACGGACTGAAGCTTTCTTT
NA	TRBV9	NA	TRBJ1-2	CASSVVELYGYTF	TGTGCCAGCAGCGTAGTAGAGCTCTATGGCTACACCTTC
NA	TRBV28	NA	TRBJ1-2	CASSFRARSRNINYGYTF	TGTGCCAGCAGTTTCAGGGCGAGATCTAGGAATATTAACTATGGCTACACCTTC
TRBD2	TRBV6-2/TRBV6-3	medium-sized	TRBJ2-1	CASRSPQASGGDNEQFF	TGTGCCAGCAGGTCCCCCCAAGCTAGCGGGGGGGATAATGAGCAGTTCTTC
NA	TRBV27	NA	TRBJ2-1	CASSFNGPQSSYNEQFF	TGTGCCAGCAGTTTTAACGGACCCCAGAGCTCCTACAATGAGCAGTTCTTC